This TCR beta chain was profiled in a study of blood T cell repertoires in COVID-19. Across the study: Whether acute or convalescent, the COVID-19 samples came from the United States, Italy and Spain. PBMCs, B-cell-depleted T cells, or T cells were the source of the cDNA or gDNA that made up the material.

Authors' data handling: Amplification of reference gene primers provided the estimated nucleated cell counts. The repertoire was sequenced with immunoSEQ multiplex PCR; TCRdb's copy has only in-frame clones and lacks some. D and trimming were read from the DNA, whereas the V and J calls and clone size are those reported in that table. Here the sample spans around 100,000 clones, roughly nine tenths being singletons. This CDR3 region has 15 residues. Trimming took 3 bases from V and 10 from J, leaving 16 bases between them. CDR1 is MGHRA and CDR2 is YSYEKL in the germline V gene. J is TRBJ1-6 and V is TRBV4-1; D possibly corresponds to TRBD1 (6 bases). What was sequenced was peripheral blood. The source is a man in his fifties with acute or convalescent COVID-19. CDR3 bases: TGCGCCAGCAGCCACAGGGGTCGGGTGGAATCACCCCTCCACTTT. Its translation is CASSHRGRVESPLHF.